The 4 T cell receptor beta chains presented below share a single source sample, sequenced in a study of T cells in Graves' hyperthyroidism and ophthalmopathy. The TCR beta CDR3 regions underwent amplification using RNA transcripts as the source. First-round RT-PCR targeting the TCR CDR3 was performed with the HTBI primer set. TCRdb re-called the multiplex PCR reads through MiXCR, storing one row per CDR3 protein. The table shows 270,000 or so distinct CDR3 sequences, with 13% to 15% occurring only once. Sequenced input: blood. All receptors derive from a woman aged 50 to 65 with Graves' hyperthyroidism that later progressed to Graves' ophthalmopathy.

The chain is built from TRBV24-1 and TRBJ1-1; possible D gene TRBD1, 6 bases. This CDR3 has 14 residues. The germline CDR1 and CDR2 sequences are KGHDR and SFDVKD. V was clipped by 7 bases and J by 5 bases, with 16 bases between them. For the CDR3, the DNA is TGTGCCACCAGGGGAACAGGGAAACAGACTGAAGCTTTCTTT. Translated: CATRGTGKQTEAFF.

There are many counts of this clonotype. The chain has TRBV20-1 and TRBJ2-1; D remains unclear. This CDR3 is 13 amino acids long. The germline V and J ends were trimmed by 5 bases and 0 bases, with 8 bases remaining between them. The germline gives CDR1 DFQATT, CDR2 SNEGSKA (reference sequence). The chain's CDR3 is CSACRSSYNEQFF. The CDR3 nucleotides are TGCAGTGCTTGTCGGAGCTCCTACAATGAGCAGTTCTTC.

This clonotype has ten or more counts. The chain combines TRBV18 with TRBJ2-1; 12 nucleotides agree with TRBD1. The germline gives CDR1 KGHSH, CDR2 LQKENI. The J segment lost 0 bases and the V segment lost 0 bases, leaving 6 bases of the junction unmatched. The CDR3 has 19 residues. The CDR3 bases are TGTGCCAGCTCACCACCCGGGACAGGGGGCTCGAGCTCCTACAATGAGCAGTTCTTC. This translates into CASSPPGTGGSSSYNEQFF. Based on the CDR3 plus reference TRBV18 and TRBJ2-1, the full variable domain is NAGVMQNPRHLVRRRGQEARLRCSPMKGHSHVYWYRQLPEEGLKFMVYLQKENIIDESGMPKERFSAEFPKEGPSILRIQQVVRGDSAAYFCASSPPGTGGSSSYNEQFFGPGTRLTVL.

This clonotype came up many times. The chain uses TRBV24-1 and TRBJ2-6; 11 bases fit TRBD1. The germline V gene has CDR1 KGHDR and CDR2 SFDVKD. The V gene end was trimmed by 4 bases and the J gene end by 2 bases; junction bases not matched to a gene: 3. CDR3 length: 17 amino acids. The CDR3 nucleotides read TGTGCCACCAGTGACACGGGACAGGGGGCTGGGGCCAACGTCCTGACTTTC. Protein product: CATSDTGQGAGANVLTF.